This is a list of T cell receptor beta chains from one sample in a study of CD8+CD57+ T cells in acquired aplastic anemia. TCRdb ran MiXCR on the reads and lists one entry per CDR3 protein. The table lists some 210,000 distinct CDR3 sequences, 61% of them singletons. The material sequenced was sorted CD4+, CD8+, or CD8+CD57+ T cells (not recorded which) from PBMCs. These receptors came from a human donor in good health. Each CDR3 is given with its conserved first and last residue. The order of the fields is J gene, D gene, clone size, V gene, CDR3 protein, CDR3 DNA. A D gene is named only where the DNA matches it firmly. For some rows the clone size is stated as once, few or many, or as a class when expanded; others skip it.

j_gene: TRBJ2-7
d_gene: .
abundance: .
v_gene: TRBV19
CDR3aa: CASSIRRWTEGYEQYF
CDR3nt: TGTGCCAGTAGTATAAGAAGGTGGACAGAGGGCTACGAGCAGTACTTC

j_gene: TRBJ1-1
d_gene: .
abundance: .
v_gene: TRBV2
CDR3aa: CASSGGVGGRVEAFF
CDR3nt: TGTGCCAGCAGTGGTGGGGTTGGGGGAAGGGTTGAAGCTTTCTTT

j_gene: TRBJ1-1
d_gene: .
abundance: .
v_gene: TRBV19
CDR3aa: CASSWQSDDEAFF
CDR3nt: TGTGCCAGTAGTTGGCAGTCCGACGATGAAGCTTTCTTT

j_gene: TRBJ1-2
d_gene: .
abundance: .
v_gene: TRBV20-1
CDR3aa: CSAKSPRGLGGYTF
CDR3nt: TGCAGTGCTAAGAGCCCCAGGGGTTTAGGCGGCTACACCTTC

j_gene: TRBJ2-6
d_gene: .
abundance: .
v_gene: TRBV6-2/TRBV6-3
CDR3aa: CAANRGGNVLTF
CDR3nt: TGTGCCGCAAACAGGGGGGGCAACGTCCTGACTTTC

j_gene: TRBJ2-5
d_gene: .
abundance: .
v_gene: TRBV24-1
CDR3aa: CATSDFTRAGETQYF
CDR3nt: TGTGCCACCAGTGATTTCACCAGGGCGGGAGAGACCCAGTACTTC

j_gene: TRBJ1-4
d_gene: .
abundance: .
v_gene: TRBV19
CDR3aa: CASSIDRSTNKKLFF
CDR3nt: TGTGCCAGTAGTATCGACAGGTCAACTAATAAAAAACTGTTTTTT

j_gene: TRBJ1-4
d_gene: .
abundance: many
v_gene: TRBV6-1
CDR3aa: CATSNLQGSNEKLFF
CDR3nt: TGTGCCACCAGTAATTTACAGGGCTCTAATGAAAAACTGTTTTTT

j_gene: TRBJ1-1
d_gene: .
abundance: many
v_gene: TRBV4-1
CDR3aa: CASSLHIGDTEAFF
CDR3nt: TGCGCCAGCAGCCTTCATATCGGGGACACTGAAGCTTTCTTT

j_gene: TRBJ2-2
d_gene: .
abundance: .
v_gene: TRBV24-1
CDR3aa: CATSDEVTGELFF
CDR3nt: TGTGCCACCAGTGATGAGGTCACCGGGGAGCTGTTTTTT

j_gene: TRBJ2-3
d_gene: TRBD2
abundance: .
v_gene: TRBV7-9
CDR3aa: CASSRMGLAGADTQYF
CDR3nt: TGTGCCAGCAGCCGGATGGGACTAGCGGGAGCAGATACGCAGTATTTT

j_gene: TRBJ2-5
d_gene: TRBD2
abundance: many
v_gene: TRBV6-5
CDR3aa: CASSGTSGETQYF
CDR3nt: TGTGCCAGCTCCGGGACTAGCGGAGAGACCCAGTACTTC

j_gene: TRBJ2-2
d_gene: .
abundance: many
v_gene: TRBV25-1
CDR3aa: CASSDRHTGELFF
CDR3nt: TGTGCCAGCAGTGATCGGCACACCGGGGAGCTGTTTTTT

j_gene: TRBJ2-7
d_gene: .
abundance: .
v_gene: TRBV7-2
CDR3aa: CASSATAGTGYEQYF
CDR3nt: TGTGCCAGCAGCGCCACAGCGGGGACAGGCTACGAGCAGTACTTC

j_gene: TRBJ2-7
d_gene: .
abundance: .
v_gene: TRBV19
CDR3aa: CASSRQGLEGNEQYF
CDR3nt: TGTGCCAGCAGTCGACAGGGATTGGAGGGAAACGAGCAGTACTTC

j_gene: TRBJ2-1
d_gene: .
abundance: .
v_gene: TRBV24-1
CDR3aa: CATSEETHNEQFF
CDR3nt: TGTGCCACCTCTGAGGAGACTCACAATGAGCAGTTCTTC

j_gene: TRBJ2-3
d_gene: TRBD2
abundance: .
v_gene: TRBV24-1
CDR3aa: CATSALAGGRDTQYF
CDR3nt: TGTGCCACCAGTGCCCTAGCGGGGGGCAGAGATACGCAGTATTTT

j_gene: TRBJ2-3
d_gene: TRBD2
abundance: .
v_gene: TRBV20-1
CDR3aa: CSATTSGTYNEQYF
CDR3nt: TGCAGTGCTACCACTAGCGGCACCTACAATGAGCAGTATTTT

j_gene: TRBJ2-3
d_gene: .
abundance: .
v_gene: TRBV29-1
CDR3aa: CSVGEASTDTQYF
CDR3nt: TGCAGCGTTGGCGAAGCGAGCACAGATACGCAGTATTTT

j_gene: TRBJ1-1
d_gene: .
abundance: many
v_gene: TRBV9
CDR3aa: CASSRGGLNTEAFF
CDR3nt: TGTGCCAGCAGCAGGGGCGGATTGAACACTGAAGCTTTCTTT

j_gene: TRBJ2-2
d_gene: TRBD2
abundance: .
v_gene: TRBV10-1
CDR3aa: CASRGGWGRESNANTGELFF
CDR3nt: TGCGCCAGCAGGGGGGGGTGGGGGAGGGAATCCAACGCCAACACCGGGGAGCTGTTTTTT

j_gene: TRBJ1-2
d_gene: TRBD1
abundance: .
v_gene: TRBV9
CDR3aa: CASSVPTTGEDGYTF
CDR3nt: TGTGCCAGCAGCGTGCCCACGACAGGGGAGGATGGCTACACCTTC

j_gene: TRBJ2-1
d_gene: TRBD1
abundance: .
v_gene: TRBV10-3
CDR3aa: CAIRTGFGAYNEQFF
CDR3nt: TGTGCCATCAGGACAGGGTTTGGGGCCTACAATGAGCAGTTCTTC

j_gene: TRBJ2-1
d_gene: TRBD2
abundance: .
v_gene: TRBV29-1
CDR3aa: CSVVGTSGGLNEQFF
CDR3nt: TGCAGCGTTGTTGGAACTAGCGGGGGCCTCAATGAGCAGTTCTTC

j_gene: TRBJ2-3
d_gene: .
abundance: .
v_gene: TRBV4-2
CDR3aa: CASSSSPSTDTQYF
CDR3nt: TGTGCCAGCAGCTCTTCCCCTAGCACAGATACGCAGTATTTT

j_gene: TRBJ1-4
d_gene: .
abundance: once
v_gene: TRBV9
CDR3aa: CASSGDRSNEKLFF
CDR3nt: TGTGCCAGCAGTGGTGACAGGTCTAATGAAAAACTGTTTTTT

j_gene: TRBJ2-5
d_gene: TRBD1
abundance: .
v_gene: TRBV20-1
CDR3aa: CSAARTGLETQYF
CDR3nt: TGCAGTGCAGCCCGGACAGGGTTGGAGACCCAGTACTTC

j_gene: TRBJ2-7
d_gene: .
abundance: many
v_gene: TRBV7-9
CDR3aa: CASSLTGKGSYEQYF
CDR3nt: TGTGCCAGCAGCTTAACAGGAAAGGGATCCTACGAGCAGTACTTC

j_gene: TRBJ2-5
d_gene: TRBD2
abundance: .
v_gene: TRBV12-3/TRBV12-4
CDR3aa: CASSLLGLAIGEETQYF
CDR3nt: TGTGCCAGCAGCCTCCTCGGACTAGCAATCGGGGAAGAGACCCAGTACTTC

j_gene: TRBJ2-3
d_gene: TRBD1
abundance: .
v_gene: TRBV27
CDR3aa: CASRSTRQGLVSDTQYF
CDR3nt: TGTGCCAGCAGATCGACGCGACAGGGTTTAGTTTCCGATACGCAGTATTTT

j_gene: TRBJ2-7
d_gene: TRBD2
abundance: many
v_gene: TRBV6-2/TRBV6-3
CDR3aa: CASSGGTSGFEQYF
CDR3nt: TGTGCCAGCAGTGGGGGGACTAGCGGGTTCGAGCAGTACTTC

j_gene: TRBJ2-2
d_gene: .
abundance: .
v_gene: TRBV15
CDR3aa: CATSRAGELFF
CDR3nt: TGTGCCACCAGCAGAGCCGGGGAGCTGTTTTTT

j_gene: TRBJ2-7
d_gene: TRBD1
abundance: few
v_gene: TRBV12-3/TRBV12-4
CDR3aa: CASSLSTGGREQYF
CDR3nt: TGTGCCAGCAGTTTATCCACAGGGGGGCGTGAGCAGTACTTC

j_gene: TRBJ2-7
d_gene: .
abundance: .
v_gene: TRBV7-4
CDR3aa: CASSFRQDPTYEQYF
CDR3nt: TGCGCCAGCAGCTTTAGACAGGACCCTACCTACGAGCAGTACTTC

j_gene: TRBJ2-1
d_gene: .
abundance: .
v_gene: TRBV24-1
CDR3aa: CATSDLRGAGDEQFF
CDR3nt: TGTGCCACCAGTGATTTGCGGGGCGCAGGGGATGAGCAGTTCTTC

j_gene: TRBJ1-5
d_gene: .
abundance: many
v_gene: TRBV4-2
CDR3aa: CASSQDQADSNQPQHF
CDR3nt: TGTGCCAGCAGCCAAGATCAGGCGGATAGCAATCAGCCCCAGCATTTT